This T cell receptor (beta chain) was observed in a study of cytomegalovirus exposure and HLA in healthy donors. The wider study: According to later analysis, the same platform produced the 90 to 150 validation and around 730 first-cohort repertoires.

The germline gives CDR1 SGHTA, CDR2 FQGNSA. CDR3 length: 15 amino acids. V lost 1 base to trimming and J lost 3 bases; unmatched junction nucleotides: 4. Sequencing was performed with immunoSEQ multiplex PCR; in TCRdb, only in-frame clones are kept and a portion is missing. The data hold more than 150,000 clones, with more than 80% observed a single time. This receptor was taken from a young man in good health and CMV-seropositive. This chain joins TRBV7-2 and TRBJ1-2; 8 bases align to TRBD1. Sequenced input: PBMCs. CDR3 DNA sequence: TGTGCCAGCAGCTTAGGTCCGGGACAGGACTATGGCTACACCTTC. Translation gives CASSLGPGQDYGYTF.